This TCR beta chain stems from a study of patients and donors after allogeneic stem cell transplantation. TCRdb itself ran the RT-PCR reads through MiXCR, one entry per CDR3 protein. The sample has approximately 90,000 distinct CDR3 sequences, about 5% seen once; the top ten hold roughly 2.5%. This clonotype was found a few times. Sequencing was carried out using blood, either unsorted or a sorted T cell fraction (not recorded which). The receptor comes from a human donor who was either an allogeneic HSCT recipient or a stem cell or donor lymphocyte infusion donor (not recorded which). It is not recorded whose cells these are; they may come from a transplant donor.

The CDR3 sequence is CASSQLKQGGYTEAFF. The DNA for the CDR3 is TGTGCCAGCAGCCAACTGAAACAGGGAGGATACACTGAAGCTTTCTTT. The chain employs TRBV4-2 and TRBJ1-1; tentative D call: TRBD1 (6 bases). The CDR3 spans 16 residues. Germline V lookup: CDR1 LGHNA, CDR2 YNFKEQ. V lost 2 bases to trimming and J lost 3 bases, with 16 bases between them.